There are a few counts of the clone carrying this TCR beta chain. Its antigen is unidentified. In TCRdb, the reads were re-called with MiXCR into one record per CDR3 protein. This table has approximately 290,000 distinct CDR3 sequences, around 25% appearing once. Losses at the gene ends were 5 bases for V and 5 bases for J; bases not matched to a gene: 9. Per germline, CDR1 SEHNR and CDR2 FQNEAQ (reference sequence). This CDR3 contains 15 residues. These data come from a study of T cell repertoires in cytomegalovirus infection. Study results and limitations: Carriage of CMV together with the relevant HLA was identifiable through cumulative public TCR beta family frequency.

The rearrangement links TRBV7-9 to TRBJ1-2; 9 bases align to TRBD1. The source is a human donor in good health (CMV status not recorded). Some clones in this sample may be carry-over from other donors' samples. Sequencing was carried out using PBMCs. DNA for the CDR3: TGTGCCAGCAGCACCCGGGGACAGGGAGTTTATGGCTACACCTTC. Its protein is CASSTRGQGVYGYTF.